This TCR beta chain emerged from a study of cytomegalovirus exposure and HLA in healthy donors. As to this clone: Its target is unknown.

Primers for the PCR totalled 60 Vbeta and 13 Jbeta. Source study methods: Approximately 12 million of 80 million or so unique TCR beta chains were shared, per a later count. This table comes from immunoSEQ multiplex PCR, and its TCRdb copy is limited to in-frame clones, with some not included. V and J calls and clone size follow that table, whereas D and trimming were derived from the DNA. Of around 100,000 clones listed, around 77% are singletons. The junction had 14 bases not matched to a gene; V was cut back by 6 bases and J by 6 bases. From germline, CDR1 is LNHDA and CDR2 SQIVND (reference sequence). The CDR3 has 17 residues. Study outcomes and limitations: Presence/absence analyses treated sequencing depth as roughly uniform across donors. Segments of the TCR beta V type were, in most cases, productive about 87% or about 30% of the time in an earlier analysis.

Source material: PBMCs. The clonotype comes from a woman in her fifties or sixties in good health and CMV-seropositive. This chain connects TRBV19 to TRBJ2-2; 9 nucleotides agree with TRBD2. As DNA, the CDR3 is TGTGCCAGTAGAGTAGTGGACCAGGCGGGAGGGGCCGGGGAGCTGTTTTTT. Its protein is CASRVVDQAGGAGELFF.